Listed here are 23 T cell receptor beta chains from one sample, sequenced in a study of CD8 T cells in ankylosing spondylitis. Overall study results and limits: Apparently characteristic of ankylosing spondylitis blood was a TCR beta motif (eight highly homologous variants).

No antigens are known for them. TCRdb processed the 5' RACE reads anew with MiXCR; each CDR3 protein has one entry. The sample has around 220,000 distinct CDR3 sequences, roughly 18% seen once; the top ten hold roughly 46%. Sequencing was done on a sample of blood, either unsorted or a sorted T cell fraction (not recorded which). The receptors come from a male donor with ankylosing spondylitis.

A few counts support this clonotype. The chain uses TRBV4-3 and TRBJ2-1; 10 positions agree with TRBD2. In germline, CDR1 is LGHNA, CDR2 YSLEER. The CDR3 extends over 16 amino acids. V shed 4 bases, J shed 9 bases, and the junction held 12 bases outside the gene matches. The CDR3 nucleotides read TGCGCCAGCAGCCCCTCGGTTGCTAGCGGGAGCTCTGAGCAGTTCTTC. Translated: CASSPSVASGSSEQFF.

This clonotype was detected a few times. The rearrangement uses TRBV6-5 and TRBJ2-3, with TRBD1 as a possible D gene (6 bases). V was shortened by 4 bases and J by 5 bases, with 13 bases between the two germline ends. Germline values: CDR1 MNHEY, CDR2 SVGAGI. The CDR3 has 14 amino acids. CDR3 coding DNA: TGTGCCAGCAGTTCCTTACAGGGCAAAGATACGCAGTATTTT. This translates into CASSSLQGKDTQYF.

This clonotype occurred many times. The CDR3 region is CASSLTGYNTGELFF. The CDR3 region has the DNA TGCGCCAGCAGCTTGACAGGGTACAACACCGGGGAGCTGTTTTTT. This sequence joins TRBV5-1 and TRBJ2-2; the D gene is possibly TRBD1 (6 bases). Germline loops: CDR1 SGHRS, CDR2 YFSETQ. The V end was cut by 1 base, the J end by 2 bases, with 9 bases between. This CDR3 has 15 residues.

This chain joins TRBV25-1 and TRBJ2-5; D is perhaps TRBD2 (6 bases). The CDR3 is 16 residues long. Germline V lookup: CDR1 MGHDK, CDR2 SYGVNS. V lost 1 base to trimming and J lost 4 bases, with 16 bases between them. Here the CDR3 reads CASSELVGREPETQYF. The CDR3 coding sequence is TGTGCCAGCAGTGAATTGGTCGGGCGGGAACCAGAGACCCAGTACTTC.

The V and J genes are TRBV20-1 and TRBJ2-7, with a possible D match to TRBD2 (7 bases). The CDR3 spans 16 residues. Germline lookup yields CDR1 DFQATT and CDR2 SNEGSKA (reference sequence). Trimming took off 3 bases at V and 2 bases at J, with 20 bases between the two ends. The CDR3 loop is CSASPYDQGTTYEQYF. CDR3 sequence (DNA): TGCAGTGCTAGCCCCTACGACCAGGGGACTACCTACGAGCAGTACTTC.

The V and J genes are TRBV5-1 and TRBJ2-7; 10 positions agree with TRBD1. V lost 3 bases to trimming and J lost 3 bases; unmatched junction nucleotides: 6. The CDR3 extends over 15 amino acids. Germline lookup yields CDR1 SGHRS and CDR2 YFSETQ. The DNA of the CDR3 is TGCGCCAGCAGCTCGAGGCGGGACAGGGGCTACGAGCAGTACTTC. Protein product: CASSSRRDRGYEQYF.

This clonotype was recorded a few times. The chain links TRBV5-1 to TRBJ1-6; D is uncertain. Trimming cost V 2 bases and J 5 bases, with 11 bases left between them. The CDR3 is 15 residues long. The V gene's germline CDR1 is SGHRS and CDR2 YFSETQ. The CDR3 protein is CASSFSQNNNSPLHF. The CDR3 nucleotides read TGCGCCAGCAGCTTCTCCCAGAACAATAATTCACCCCTCCACTTT.

This clonotype was counted ten times or more. The genes are TRBV3-1 and TRBJ2-1, with D unclear. V was trimmed by 4 bases and J by 7 bases, leaving 8 bases between them. This CDR3 has 12 amino acids. CDR1 and CDR2 from the germline V gene are LGHDT and YNNKEL (reference sequence). CDR3 in amino acids: CASSLIRNEQFF. The CDR3 DNA is TGTGCCAGCAGCCTAATCCGGAATGAGCAGTTCTTC.

The table lists this clonotype with a few counts. The V gene is TRBV5-1, the J gene TRBJ1-1, with D hard to call. The CDR3 runs 13 residues. Trimming shortened V by 0 bases and J by 13 bases, and 16 bases separated the two germline ends. Germline-derived CDR1 and CDR2 are SGHRS and YFSETQ. The CDR3 region is CASSLEGSPADFF. The CDR3 region has the DNA TGCGCCAGCAGCTTGGAGGGCAGCCCGGCGGATTTCTTT.

This clonotype came up a few times. The chain carries TRBV12-3 or TRBV12-4 and TRBJ2-7; D may be TRBD1 or TRBD2 (5 bases each). This CDR3 is built from 14 residues. Trimming took 6 bases from V and 2 from J, leaving 14 bases between them. CDR3 nucleotide sequence: TGTGCCAGCAGCCGAACCGGGACCGCCTACGAGCAGTACTTC. Protein: CASSRTGTAYEQYF.

The genes are TRBV20-1 and TRBJ2-3; D is unclear. Germline-derived CDR1 and CDR2 are DFQATT and SNEGSKA (reference sequence). Trimming pared 0 bases from V and 3 bases from J, leaving 13 bases between. This CDR3 is 15 amino acids long. The CDR3 loop reads CSARDLWEATDTQYF. The DNA for the CDR3 is TGCAGTGCTAGAGATCTATGGGAAGCGACAGATACGCAGTATTTT.

This chain connects TRBV7-8 to TRBJ2-7; maybe TRBD2 (5 bases). Germline CDR1 and CDR2: SGHVS and FQNEAQ. CDR3 size: 14 residues. V lost 1 base, J lost 0 bases, and 7 bases lay in between. CDR3: CASSLEGGSYEQYF. DNA for the CDR3: TGTGCCAGCAGCTTAGAAGGAGGCTCCTACGAGCAGTACTTC.

A few counts support this clonotype. The chain carries TRBV27 and TRBJ1-2; TRBD1 agrees at 10 bases. This CDR3 contains 18 residues. From germline, CDR1 is MNHEY and CDR2 SMNVEV (reference sequence). V trimming: 6 bases; J trimming: 4 bases; junction bases outside the gene matches: 17. CDR3 sequence (DNA): TGTGCCAGCAGCCAAACGGGATGGACAGGGGGTTTTTCCTATGGCTACACCTTC. Amino acids: CASSQTGWTGGFSYGYTF.

This clonotype was seen a few times. This chain joins TRBV12-3 or TRBV12-4 and TRBJ2-5; D ambiguous. The germline V and J ends were trimmed by 3 bases and 5 bases, with 7 bases remaining between them. There are 12 residues in the CDR3. In nucleotides, the CDR3 is TGTGCCAGCAGTTTCCAGGTGGAGACCCAGTACTTC. It translates to CASSFQVETQYF.

This clonotype was counted many times. The DNA of the CDR3 is TGCGCCAGCAGCCTCAGGACAGGGATGAACACTGAAGCTTTCTTT. Translating gives CASSLRTGMNTEAFF. This chain uses TRBV4-1 with TRBJ1-1; 8 positions agree with TRBD1. V was pared by 4 bases and J by 0 bases, with 4 bases of the junction left unmatched. Germline CDR1 is MGHRA and CDR2 is YSYEKL. The CDR3 runs 15 residues.

V usage is TRBV6-1 and J usage is TRBJ1-2; no clear D gene. CDR3 size: 13 residues. V was clipped by 2 bases and J by 6 bases, with 10 bases between them. The germline CDR1 and CDR2 sequences are MNHNS and SASEGT. The CDR3 region is CASSELGADGYTF. In DNA, the CDR3 is TGTGCCAGCAGTGAATTAGGTGCCGATGGCTACACCTTC.

CDR3 coding DNA: TGTGCCAGCAGCCCCACAGGGGGTCCGGCCGAGCAGTACTTC. It encodes CASSPTGGPAEQYF. The chain employs TRBV12-3 or TRBV12-4 and TRBJ2-7; 8 bases line up with TRBD1. The CDR3 runs to 14 residues. V shed 6 bases and J 6 bases; nucleotides not matched to a gene: 10.

V usage is TRBV19 and J usage is TRBJ2-1; no reliable D call. Germline CDR1 is LNHDA and CDR2 is SQIVND (reference sequence). V dropped 4 bases and J dropped 13 bases, with 11 bases sitting between them. There are 11 residues in the CDR3. CDR3 nucleotide sequence: TGTGCCAGTAGTAATAACGTGCGACAGTTCTTC. It encodes CASSNNVRQFF.

This chain connects TRBV7-9 to TRBJ2-3, with 9 bases fitting TRBD2. The CDR3 consists of 19 residues. V shed 3 bases, J shed 0 bases, and the junction held 13 bases outside the gene matches. Germline-derived CDR1 and CDR2 are SEHNR and FQNEAQ (reference sequence). CDR3 sequence: CASSFARGSGGESTDTQYF. The DNA of the CDR3 is TGTGCCAGCAGCTTTGCTCGGGGTAGCGGGGGCGAAAGCACAGATACGCAGTATTTT.

This clonotype turned up a few times. V gene TRBV27 combines with J gene TRBJ2-1, with D perhaps TRBD1 (6 bases). The CDR3 has 17 residues. CDR1 is MNHEY, CDR2 SMNVEV, per germline (reference sequence). Trimming shortened V by 2 bases and J by 2 bases, and 16 bases separated the two germline ends. The CDR3 sequence: CASSLKGLRTAYNEQFF. In nucleotides, the CDR3 is TGTGCCAGCAGTTTAAAAGGCCTTCGGACAGCCTACAATGAGCAGTTCTTC.

This clonotype was observed a few times. The V call is TRBV30, the J call TRBJ2-7; a weak D match, TRBD1 (6 bases). Per the germline V gene, CDR1 is GTSNPN and CDR2 is SVGIG (reference sequence). The CDR3 is made up of 17 amino acids. Trimming stripped 1 base from V and 3 bases from J, with 22 bases between. In nucleotides, the CDR3 is TGTGCCTGGAGTGGGGGGCCCCTAGACAGGCCAGACTACGAGCAGTACTTC. This encodes CAWSGGPLDRPDYEQYF.

This clonotype turned up a few times. The chain recombines TRBV27 with TRBJ1-2; no clear D gene. CDR1 is MNHEY, CDR2 SMNVEV, per germline (reference sequence). V lost 4 bases, J lost 4 bases, and 13 bases lay in between. This CDR3 contains 14 residues. This CDR3 reads CASSSTSGSYGYTF. CDR3 coding DNA: TGTGCCAGCAGTTCAACTTCTGGGAGCTATGGCTACACCTTC.

A few counts support this clonotype. CDR3 in amino acids: CASSFSSRARGEQYF. The CDR3 nucleotides read TGTGCCAGCAGTTTTAGTTCCAGGGCCAGGGGGGAGCAGTACTTC. The V call is TRBV12-3 or TRBV12-4, the J call TRBJ2-7; TRBD1 matches at 7 bases. The CDR3 consists of 15 residues. The J segment lost 7 bases and the V segment lost 3 bases, leaving 12 bases of the junction unmatched.